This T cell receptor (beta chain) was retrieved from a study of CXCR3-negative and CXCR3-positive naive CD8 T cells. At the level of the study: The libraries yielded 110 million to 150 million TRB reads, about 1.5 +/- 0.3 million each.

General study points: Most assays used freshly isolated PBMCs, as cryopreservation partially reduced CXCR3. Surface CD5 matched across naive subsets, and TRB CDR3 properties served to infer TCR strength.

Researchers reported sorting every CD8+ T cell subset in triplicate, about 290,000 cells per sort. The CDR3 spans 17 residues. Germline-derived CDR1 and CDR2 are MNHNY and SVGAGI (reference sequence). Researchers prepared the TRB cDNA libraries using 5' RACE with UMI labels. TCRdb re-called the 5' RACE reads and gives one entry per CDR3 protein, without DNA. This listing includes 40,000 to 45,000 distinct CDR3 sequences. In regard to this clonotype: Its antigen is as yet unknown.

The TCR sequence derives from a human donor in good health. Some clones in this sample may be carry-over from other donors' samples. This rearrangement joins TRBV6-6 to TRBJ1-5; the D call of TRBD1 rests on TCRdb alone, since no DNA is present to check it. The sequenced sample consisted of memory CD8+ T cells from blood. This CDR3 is CASSYADRDYSNQPQHF.